The T cell receptor beta chain under discussion was sequenced for a study of T cell clones after liver transplantation (dated by TCRdb to the late 2010s). Study-wide context: The samples were obtained from ITN030ST, a randomized trial that attempted immunosuppression withdrawal within 2 years after liver transplantation. Blood samples were collected pre-transplant, pre-randomization before withdrawal, and post-randomization after either complete withdrawal or failed withdrawal. Of the eight recipients, three were HCV-positive, while the remaining recipients had been transplanted for non-autoimmune, non-viral indications. After a pre-transplant mixed lymphocyte reaction, TCRbeta sequencing was used to pinpoint donor-reactive T cell clones, which were subsequently tracked in post-transplant blood. Third party-reactive TCRbeta sequences from pre-transplant MLRs were also identified as an antigen-independent comparator for donor-reactive sequences. The studied cohort comprised 8 liver transplant recipients, 3 classified as tolerant and 5 as non-tolerant. Until randomization at 12-24 months post-transplant, subjects were given standard immunosuppression, with no induction therapy. Tolerance meant complete immunosuppression withdrawal for at least one year without liver enzymes rising beyond twice the upper limit of normal. Summary of the overall study and its limitations: Donor-reactive sequences decreased more than third party-reactive sequences, which suggests partial antigen-specific deletion that was not related to withdrawal success. Low numbers of available donor cells limited the measurable donor-reactive repertoire in a couple of subjects. Circulating donor-reactive CD4 TCRbeta sequences fell significantly post-transplant in most of the 8 subjects, irrespective of tolerance or HCV status. Because no allograft tissue specimens were available, donor-reactive T cells may have migrated into the graft instead of being deleted. Because of small, heterogeneous patient numbers and non-standardized post-transplant time points, the conclusions were only preliminary. When repertoire turnover was accounted for, significantly reduced detection of donor-reactive sequences was found in 7 of 8 subjects for CD4 and in 8 of 8 subjects for CD8.

As to this clone: Its antigen target is currently unknown. There are no base qualities to consult, and no much larger clone falls within one base.

Thawed unstimulated PBMCs were stained for CD3, CD4 and CD8 and FACS-sorted into CD3+CD4+ and CD3+CD8+ populations. All 8 studied subjects were randomized to withdrawal of immunosuppression. The Qiagen DNeasy Blood and Tissue Kit was used for isolation of genomic DNA. Frozen genomic DNA underwent high-throughput TCRbeta CDR3 sequencing by immunoSEQ, including PCR amplification, mapping, bias correction and internal controls. The published analysis was carried out like this. Only productive rearrangements were retained, with each unique TCRbeta sequence defined by its CDR3 nucleotide sequence together with its V and J gene. A sequence counted as donor-reactive only if the sequence showed at least 5-fold expansion in CFSE-low cells compared with unstimulated pre-transplant cells and had a frequency of at least 0.01%. Minimum frequency thresholds were set for each subject on the basis of the unstimulated sample with the lowest template count, so that a detection power of at least 90% was ensured. Jensen-Shannon divergence between the top 1000 TCRbeta sequences post- versus pre-transplant served as the measure of repertoire turnover. Two-sided Fisher's exact tests were used to test for changes in the detection of donor-reactive sequences. TCRdb provides this immuneACCESS table in a form limited to in-frame rearrangements. Some clones are lacking; in checked studies, under half of them reflect an unresolved V gene, and why the rest are absent is not known. From that table come the V and J calls and clone size; the DNA was used to work out D and trimming. This sample holds around 110,000 clones; about nine tenths were observed only once. The ten top clones hold 0.83% of the sample.

The CDR3 numbers 13 residues from cysteine through phenylalanine. Of the read, only the CDR3 DNA is kept; its 39 bases are in frame from base 1. V was cut back by 5 bases and J by 5 bases, leaving a gap of 7 bases between them. Per the germline V gene (reference sequence), LNHNV is the CDR1 and YYDKDF is the CDR2. Recombination connected TRBV15 to TRBJ1-6; there is no confident call for the D gene. The source was CD4+ T cells from blood, collected 12 months after liver transplant. The sequence derives from a human patient who received a liver transplant. Donor T cells from the graft may be present among the T cells after a transplant. DNA sequence: TGTGCCACCAGCTTCGGGGATAATTCACCCCTCCACTTT. The resulting protein is CATSFGDNSPLHF. The full variable domain, completed from the reference TRBV15 and TRBJ1-6 proteins outside the CDR3, reads DAMVIQNPRYQVTQFGKPVTLSCSQTLNHNVMYWYQQKSSQAPKLLFHYYDKDFNNEADTPDNFQSRRPNTSFCFLDIRSPGLGDTAMYLCATSFGDNSPLHFGNGTRLTVT.